The clone carrying this TCR beta chain was picked up many times. Its antigen is still unknown. Germline loops: CDR1 MNHNS, CDR2 SASEGT. The CDR3 is made up of 15 amino acids. Trimming pared 3 bases from V and 9 bases from J, leaving 21 bases between. A single-stranded UMI oligo with SP2 sequence was ligated to cDNA 3' ends. An equimolar mix of RC1.1 and RC1.2 primed the beta chain across TRBC1 and TRBC2. Starting with the second PCR, alpha and beta TCR chains went through separate processing. TCRdb itself ran the UMI-ligation and nested PCR reads through MiXCR, one entry per CDR3 protein. The sample has some 48,000 distinct CDR3 sequences, roughly 12% seen once. This record comes from a study of quantifying T cell responses using KT2 cells. Study-wide context: cDNA was made from DNase-treated RNA using alpha and beta constant primers.

The study's findings and limits: Counts of KT2 alpha and beta sequences rose linearly with the number of KT2 cells added.

The chain recombines TRBV6-1 with TRBJ2-7, with TRBD2 as a possible D gene (7 bases). This clonotype was sampled from a human donor. The specimen sequenced was PBMCs spiked with cells of the T cell clone KT2. The CDR3: CASSDRGAYSRWQYF. Here the CDR3 DNA reads TGTGCCAGCAGTGACCGGGGGGCCTACTCTAGGTGGCAGTACTTC.